This TCR beta chain derives from a study of cytomegalovirus exposure and HLA in healthy donors. About the research overall: Some 77 million unique TCRs from HLA-typed donors were held in an early release of data. Out of 398 genotyped donors, about 80% belonged to the Caucasian-associated ancestry cluster.

Germline V gene lookup returns CDR1 MGHRA and CDR2 YSYEKL. This CDR3 is 14 amino acids long. Trimming took 3 bases from V and 2 from J, leaving 10 bases between them. The PCR had 60 Vbeta and 13 Jbeta primers. Per the study methods: A later analysis counted roughly 74 million unique TCR beta chains, some 11 million shared. Repertoires were generated with immunoSEQ multiplex PCR, while TCRdb's copy carries only in-frame clones and drops some. That table is the source of V, J and clone size, and D and trimming were worked out from the DNA. Among about 140,000 clones listed, around 66% were seen once. The sample consisted of PBMCs. The rearrangement uses TRBV4-1 and TRBJ1-1, with a tentative D call TRBD1 (6 bases). The sequence derives from a woman in her sixties or seventies in good health and CMV-seronegative. CDR3 amino acids: CASSQAGVNTEAFF. In DNA form, the CDR3 reads TGCGCCAGCAGCCAGGCAGGGGTTAACACTGAAGCTTTCTTT.